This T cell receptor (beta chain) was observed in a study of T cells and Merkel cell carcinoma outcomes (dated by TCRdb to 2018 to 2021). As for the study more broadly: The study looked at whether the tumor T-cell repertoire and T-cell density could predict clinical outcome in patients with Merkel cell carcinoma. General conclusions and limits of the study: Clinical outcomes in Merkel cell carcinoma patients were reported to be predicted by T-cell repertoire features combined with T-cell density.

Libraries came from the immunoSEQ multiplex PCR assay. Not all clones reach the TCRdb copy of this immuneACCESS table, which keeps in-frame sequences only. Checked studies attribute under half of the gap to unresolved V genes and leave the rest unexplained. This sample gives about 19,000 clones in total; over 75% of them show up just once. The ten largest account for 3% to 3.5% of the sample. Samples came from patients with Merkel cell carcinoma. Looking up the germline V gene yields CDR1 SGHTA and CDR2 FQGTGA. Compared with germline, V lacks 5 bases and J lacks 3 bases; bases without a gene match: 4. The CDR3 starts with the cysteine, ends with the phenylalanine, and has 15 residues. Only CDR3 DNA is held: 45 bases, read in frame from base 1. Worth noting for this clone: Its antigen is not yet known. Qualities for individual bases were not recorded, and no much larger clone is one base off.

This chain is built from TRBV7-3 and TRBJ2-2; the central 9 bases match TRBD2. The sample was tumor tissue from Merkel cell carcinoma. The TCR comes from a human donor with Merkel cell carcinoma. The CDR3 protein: CASSAAGGYTGELFF. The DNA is TGTGCCAGCAGCGCCGCGGGGGGGTACACCGGGGAGCTGTTTTTT.